The sequence of this T cell receptor beta chain was determined in a study of T cell changes during pregnancy in multiple sclerosis. The CDR3 loop spans 15 amino acids. Trimming pared 5 bases from V and 1 base from J, leaving 13 bases between. Germline CDR1 and CDR2: SGHTA and FQGNSA. Data came from immunoSEQ multiplex PCR; TCRdb stores just in-frame clones and leaves some out. Here the sample spans 35,000 to 40,000 clones, around 90% being singletons. The rearrangement joins TRBV7-2 to TRBJ2-3; TRBD2 might be the D (6 bases). This receptor was obtained from a female donor with multiple sclerosis, enrolled in a pregnancy study. Sequencing used CD4+ T cells from peripheral blood mononuclear cells, obtained in the third trimester of pregnancy. DNA of the CDR3: TGTGCCAGCAGCCTCGGGACTCACCGCACAGATACGCAGTATTTT. It codes for CASSLGTHRTDTQYF.